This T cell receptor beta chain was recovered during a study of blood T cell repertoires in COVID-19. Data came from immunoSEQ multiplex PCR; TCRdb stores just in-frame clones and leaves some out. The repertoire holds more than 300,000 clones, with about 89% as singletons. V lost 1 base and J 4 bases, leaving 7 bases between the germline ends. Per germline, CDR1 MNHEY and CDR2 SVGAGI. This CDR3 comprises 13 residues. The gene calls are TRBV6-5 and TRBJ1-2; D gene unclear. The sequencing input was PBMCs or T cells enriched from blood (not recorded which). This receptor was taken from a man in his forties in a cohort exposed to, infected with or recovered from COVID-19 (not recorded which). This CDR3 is CASSYYPLYGYTF. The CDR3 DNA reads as TGTGCCAGCAGTTACTATCCCCTCTATGGCTACACCTTC.